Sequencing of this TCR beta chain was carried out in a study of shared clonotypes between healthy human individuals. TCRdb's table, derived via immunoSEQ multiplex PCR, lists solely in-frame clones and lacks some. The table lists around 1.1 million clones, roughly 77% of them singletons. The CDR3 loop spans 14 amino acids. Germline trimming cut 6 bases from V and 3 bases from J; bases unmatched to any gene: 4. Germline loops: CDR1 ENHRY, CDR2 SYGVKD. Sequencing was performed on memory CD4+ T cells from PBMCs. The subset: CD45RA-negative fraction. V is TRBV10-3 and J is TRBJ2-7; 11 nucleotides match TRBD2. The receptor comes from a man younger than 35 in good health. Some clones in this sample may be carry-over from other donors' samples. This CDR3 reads CAIRSGTSGYEQYF. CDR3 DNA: TGTGCCATCAGATCCGGGACTAGCGGCTACGAGCAGTACTTC.